These 17 T cell receptor beta chains were sequenced from one sample in a study of blood T cell repertoires in COVID-19. TCRdb's table, derived via immunoSEQ multiplex PCR, lists solely in-frame clones and lacks some. The sample consists of about 140,000 clones, 77% of them appearing once. Input material: peripheral blood. The source is a woman between 45 and 60 years old with active or convalescent COVID-19.

This chain uses TRBV4-2 with TRBJ1-5, with D hard to call. The CDR3 runs 13 residues. Germline V lookup: CDR1 LGHNA, CDR2 YNFKEQ. V was pared by 1 base and J by 7 bases, with 8 bases between. CDR3 sequence (DNA): TGTGCCAGCAGCCAAGGAGTACGGCAGCCCCAGCATTTT. Translated: CASSQGVRQPQHF.

This sequence joins TRBV6-4 and TRBJ1-5; 8 positions agree with TRBD1. There are 13 residues in the CDR3. Germline V gene lookup returns CDR1 MRHNA and CDR2 SNTAGT. V shed 6 bases, J shed 7 bases, and the junction held 5 bases outside the gene matches. The CDR3 loop is CASSEQGGQPQHF. Here the CDR3 DNA reads TGTGCCAGCAGCGAACAGGGGGGCCAGCCCCAGCATTTT.

The chain employs TRBV6-1 and TRBJ2-1; D is unresolved. Trimming cost V 2 bases and J 4 bases, with 3 bases left between them. This CDR3 comprises 12 residues. The germline CDR1 and CDR2 sequences are MNHNS and SASEGT. This CDR3 reads CASSEPYNEQFF. CDR3 DNA: TGTGCCAGCAGTGAACCGTACAATGAGCAGTTCTTC.

The rearrangement links TRBV6-1 to TRBJ1-2, with unresolved D. The CDR3 runs to 12 residues. V was clipped by 3 bases and J by 3 bases, with 5 bases between them. Per the germline V gene, CDR1 is MNHNS and CDR2 is SASEGT. The CDR3 spells CASSEGDYGYTF. The CDR3 DNA sequence: TGTGCCAGCAGTGAGGGAGACTATGGCTACACCTTC.

The rearrangement uses TRBV7-8 and TRBJ2-2, with 7 positions matching TRBD2. CDR3 size: 16 residues. The V gene's germline CDR1 is SGHVS and CDR2 FQNEAQ. The J segment lost 5 bases and the V segment lost 4 bases, leaving 10 bases of the junction unmatched. CDR3 sequence: CASSSGSSGNTGELFF. CDR3 coding DNA: TGTGCCAGCAGCTCGGGATCTAGCGGAAATACCGGGGAGCTGTTTTTT.

This clone has ten or more counts. The rearrangement links TRBV19 to TRBJ1-6; no clear D gene. V lost 5 bases and J lost 7, with 9 bases in between. Germline CDR1 reads LNHDA; CDR2 reads SQIVND (reference sequence). This CDR3 has 13 amino acids. CDR3 nucleotides: TGTGCCAGTAGTCTCAGTAAAAATTCACCCCTCCACTTT. As protein: CASSLSKNSPLHF.

The CDR3 DNA follows: TGTGCCTGGACAGGGGCCTATGGCTACACCTTC. Protein sequence: CAWTGAYGYTF. The chain links TRBV30 to TRBJ1-2; a weak D match, TRBD1 (6 bases). Trimming left V 4 bases short and J 4 bases short, with 7 bases between. Per germline, CDR1 GTSNPN and CDR2 SVGIG (reference sequence). The CDR3 consists of 11 residues. Based on the CDR3 plus reference TRBV30 and TRBJ1-2, the full variable domain is SQTIHQWPATLVQPVGSPLSLECTVEGTSNPNLYWYRQAAGRGLQLLFYSVGIGQISSEVPQNLSASRPQDRQFILSSKKLLLSDSGFYLCAWTGAYGYTFGSGTRLTVV.

The rearrangement links TRBV7-2 to TRBJ2-6; D possibly corresponds to TRBD1 (6 bases). This CDR3 has 15 residues. CDR1 is SGHTA, CDR2 FQGNSA, per germline. Trimming left V 1 base short and J 4 bases short, with 8 bases between. CDR3 nucleotide sequence: TGTGCCAGCAGCTTAGACAGGGTAGGGGCCAACGTCCTGACTTTC. Its translation is CASSLDRVGANVLTF. The whole variable domain, filled in from reference TRBV7-2 and TRBJ2-6, reads GAGVSQSPSNKVTEKGKDVELRCDPISGHTALYWYRQSLGQGLEFLIYFQGNSAPDKSGLPSDRFSAERTGGSVSTLTIQRTQQEDSAVYLCASSLDRVGANVLTFGAGSRLTVL.

The chain joins TRBV6-2 or TRBV6-3 to TRBJ1-2; TRBD1 might be the D (5 bases). The germline CDR1 and CDR2 sequences are MNHEY and SVGEGT. Trimming removed 0 bases at V and 7 bases at J, with 18 bases between. CDR3 length equals 16 residues. The CDR3 sequence: CASSYSTVGRSGGYTF. CDR3 in DNA: TGTGCCAGCAGTTACTCGACCGTGGGGCGCAGTGGTGGCTACACCTTC.

The chain combines TRBV5-1 with TRBJ2-3; 8 nucleotides match TRBD2. The CDR3 length is 15 residues. Germline loops: CDR1 SGHRS, CDR2 YFSETQ. Unmatched junction bases numbered 4, after V lost 3 bases and J lost 1 base. CDR3 in amino acids: CASSYRGGGTDTQYF. In DNA, the CDR3 is TGCGCCAGCAGCTACCGGGGGGGCGGCACAGATACGCAGTATTTT. The full variable domain, in which reference TRBV5-1 and TRBJ2-3 provide the parts outside the CDR3, is KAGVTQTPRYLIKTRGQQVTLSCSPISGHRSVSWYQQTPGQGLQFLFEYFSETQRNKGNFPGRFSGRQFSNSRSEMNVSTLELGDSALYLCASSYRGGGTDTQYFGPGTRLTVL.

This clone has more than one count but fewer than ten. The chain couples TRBV3-1 (or the pseudogene TRBV3-2) to TRBJ2-1, with 8 bases aligning to TRBD1. This CDR3 contains 14 residues. V gave up 0 bases and J gave up 14 bases; unmatched junction bases: 9. Germline assignment: CDR1 LGHDT and CDR2 YNNKEL (reference sequence). The CDR3 spells CASSQDGQGALKFF. The CDR3 bases are TGTGCCAGCAGCCAAGATGGGCAGGGGGCGCTTAAGTTCTTC.

This chain uses TRBV5-1 with TRBJ2-3; 9 bases are a match to TRBD2. This CDR3 comprises 16 residues. With V trimmed by 4 bases and J by 2 bases, 8 bases remained unmatched. CDR1 is SGHRS, CDR2 YFSETQ, per germline. CDR3 loop: CASSREVAGDTDTQYF. For the CDR3, the DNA is TGCGCCAGCAGCAGGGAAGTAGCGGGAGACACAGATACGCAGTATTTT.

A few counts support this clone. V and J are TRBV18 and TRBJ1-2; possibly TRBD1 for D (6 bases). This CDR3 region has 13 residues. The germline CDR1 and CDR2 sequences are KGHSH and LQKENI. The V end lost 6 bases, the J end lost 2 bases, and 10 bases lay between the germline ends. CDR3 sequence (DNA): TGTGCCAGCTCGAGGACAGACAACTATGGCTACACCTTC. The encoded protein is CASSRTDNYGYTF.

J is TRBJ2-7 and V is TRBV19; possible D gene TRBD1, 7 bases. The CDR3 runs to 14 residues. Between the trimmed V and J ends, which lost 9 bases and 6 bases, there was a span of 21 bases. Germline V lookup: CDR1 LNHDA, CDR2 SQIVND (reference sequence). The CDR3 nucleotides are TGTGCCAGCCGGACCAGTACTCAGGGGGGCGAGCAGTACTTC. Its translation: CASRTSTQGGEQYF.

V is TRBV5-6 and J is TRBJ2-1, with 13 bases fitting TRBD2. The V gene end was trimmed by 2 bases and the J gene end by 3 bases; junction bases not matched to a gene: 8. The CDR3 is 18 residues long. Germline values: CDR1 SGHDT, CDR2 YYEEEE. This chain's CDR3 is CASSLGLAGAGRYNEQFF. In nucleotides, the CDR3 is TGTGCCAGCAGCTTAGGACTAGCGGGAGCCGGTCGCTACAATGAGCAGTTCTTC.

The chain uses TRBV19 and TRBJ1-2; D is perhaps TRBD1 (5 bases). This CDR3 is 12 amino acids long. Germline V gene sequence: CDR1 LNHDA, CDR2 SQIVND (reference sequence). The germline V and J ends were trimmed by 8 bases and 4 bases, with 11 bases remaining between them. CDR3 region: CASQGAGYGYTF. The CDR3 coding sequence is TGTGCCAGTCAAGGGGCAGGCTATGGCTACACCTTC.

The J gene is TRBJ1-6, the V gene TRBV30; the match to TRBD1 covers 8 bases. The CDR3 spans 15 residues. Germline-derived CDR1 and CDR2 are GTSNPN and SVGIG (reference sequence). The junction had 4 bases not matched to a gene; V was cut back by 0 bases and J by 6 bases. As DNA, the CDR3 is TGTGCCTGGAGTGTACTTGACAGGGGTAATTCACCCCTCCACTTT. Its protein product is CAWSVLDRGNSPLHF.